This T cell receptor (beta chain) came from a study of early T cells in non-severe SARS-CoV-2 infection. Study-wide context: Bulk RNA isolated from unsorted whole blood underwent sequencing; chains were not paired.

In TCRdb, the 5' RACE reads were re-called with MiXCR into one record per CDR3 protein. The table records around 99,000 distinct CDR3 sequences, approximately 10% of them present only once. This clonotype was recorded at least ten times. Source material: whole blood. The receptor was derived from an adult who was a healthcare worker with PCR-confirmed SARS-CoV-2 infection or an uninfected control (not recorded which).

This CDR3 reads CATSRGQGREQFF. For the CDR3, the DNA is TGTGCCACCAGCAGGGGACAGGGTCGTGAGCAGTTCTTC. V is TRBV15 and J is TRBJ2-1; 9 nucleotides agree with TRBD1. With V trimmed by 3 bases and J by 9 bases, 3 bases remained unmatched. In germline, CDR1 is LNHNV, CDR2 YYDKDF (reference sequence). The CDR3 sequence is 13 residues long.